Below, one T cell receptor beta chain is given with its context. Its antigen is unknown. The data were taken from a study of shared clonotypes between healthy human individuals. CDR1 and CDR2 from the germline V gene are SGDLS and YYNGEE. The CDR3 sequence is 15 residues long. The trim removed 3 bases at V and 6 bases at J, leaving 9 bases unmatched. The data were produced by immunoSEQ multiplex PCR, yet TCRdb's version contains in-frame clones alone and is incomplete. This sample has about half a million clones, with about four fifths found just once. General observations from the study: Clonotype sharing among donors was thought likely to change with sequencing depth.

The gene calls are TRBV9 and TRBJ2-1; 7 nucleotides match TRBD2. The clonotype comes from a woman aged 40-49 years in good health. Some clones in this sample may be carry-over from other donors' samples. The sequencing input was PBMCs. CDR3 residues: CASSERGGSPNEQFF. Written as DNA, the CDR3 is TGTGCCAGCAGCGAGCGGGGCGGGAGTCCCAATGAGCAGTTCTTC.